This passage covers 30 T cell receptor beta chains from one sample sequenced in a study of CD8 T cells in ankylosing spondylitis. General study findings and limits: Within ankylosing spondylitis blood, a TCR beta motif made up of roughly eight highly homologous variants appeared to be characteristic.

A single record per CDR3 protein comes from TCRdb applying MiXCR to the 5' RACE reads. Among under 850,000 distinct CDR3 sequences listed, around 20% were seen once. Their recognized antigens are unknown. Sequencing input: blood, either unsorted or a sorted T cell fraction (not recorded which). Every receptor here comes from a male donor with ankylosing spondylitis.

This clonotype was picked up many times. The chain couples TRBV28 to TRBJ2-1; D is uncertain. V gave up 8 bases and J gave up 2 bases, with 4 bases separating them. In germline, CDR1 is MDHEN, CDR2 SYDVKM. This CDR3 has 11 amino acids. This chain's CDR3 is CASGTYNEQFF. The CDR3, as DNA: TGTGCCAGCGGGACCTACAATGAGCAGTTCTTC.

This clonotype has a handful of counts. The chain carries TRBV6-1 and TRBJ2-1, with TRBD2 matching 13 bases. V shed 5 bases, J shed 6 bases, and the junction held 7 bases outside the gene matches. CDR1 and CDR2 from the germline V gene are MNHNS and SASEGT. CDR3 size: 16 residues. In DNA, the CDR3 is TGTGCCAGCAGTAGATTACTAGCGGGAGGGCTCAATGAGCAGTTCTTC. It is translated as CASSRLLAGGLNEQFF.

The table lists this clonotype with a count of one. CDR3 sequence: CSARDLEEQYF. CDR3 DNA: TGCAGTGCTAGAGATCTGGAGGAGCAGTACTTC. J is TRBJ2-7 and V is TRBV20-1; D gene uncertain. Trimming took 0 bases from V and 7 from J, leaving 7 bases between them. Germline CDR1 is DFQATT and CDR2 is SNEGSKA (reference sequence). The CDR3 extends over 11 amino acids.

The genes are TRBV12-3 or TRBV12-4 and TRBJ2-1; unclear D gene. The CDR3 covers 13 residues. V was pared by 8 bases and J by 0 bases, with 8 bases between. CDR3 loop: CASFRSSYNEQFF. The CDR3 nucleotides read TGTGCCAGCTTCCGAAGCTCCTACAATGAGCAGTTCTTC.

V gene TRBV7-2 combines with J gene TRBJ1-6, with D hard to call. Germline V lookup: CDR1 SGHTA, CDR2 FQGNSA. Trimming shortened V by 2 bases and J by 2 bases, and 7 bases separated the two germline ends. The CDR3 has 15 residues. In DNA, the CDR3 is TGTGCCAGCAGCTTATCAGATGCCTATAATTCACCCCTCCACTTT. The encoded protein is CASSLSDAYNSPLHF. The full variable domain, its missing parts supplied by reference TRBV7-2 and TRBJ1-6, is GAGVSQSPSNKVTEKGKDVELRCDPISGHTALYWYRQSLGQGLEFLIYFQGNSAPDKSGLPSDRFSAERTGGSVSTLTIQRTQQEDSAVYLCASSLSDAYNSPLHFGNGTRLTVT.

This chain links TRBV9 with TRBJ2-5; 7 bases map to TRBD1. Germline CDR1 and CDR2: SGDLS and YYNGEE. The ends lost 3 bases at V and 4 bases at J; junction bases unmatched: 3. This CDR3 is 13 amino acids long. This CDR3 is CASSAGTVETQYF. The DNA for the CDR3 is TGTGCCAGCAGCGCCGGGACAGTAGAGACCCAGTACTTC.

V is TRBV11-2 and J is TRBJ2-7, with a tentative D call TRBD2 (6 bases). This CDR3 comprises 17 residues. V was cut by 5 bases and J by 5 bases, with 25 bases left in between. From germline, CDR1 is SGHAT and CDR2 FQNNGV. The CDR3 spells CASSRIPWADYQDEQYF. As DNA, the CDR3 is TGTGCCAGCAGCCGAATCCCTTGGGCGGACTACCAGGACGAGCAGTACTTC.

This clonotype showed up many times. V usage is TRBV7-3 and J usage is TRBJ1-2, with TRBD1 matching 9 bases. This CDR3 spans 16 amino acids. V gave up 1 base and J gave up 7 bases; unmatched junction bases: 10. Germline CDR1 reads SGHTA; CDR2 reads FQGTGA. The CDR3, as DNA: TGTGCCAGCAGCTTAAATCCGGGACAGGGCGTTCGTGGCTACACCTTC. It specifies CASSLNPGQGVRGYTF.

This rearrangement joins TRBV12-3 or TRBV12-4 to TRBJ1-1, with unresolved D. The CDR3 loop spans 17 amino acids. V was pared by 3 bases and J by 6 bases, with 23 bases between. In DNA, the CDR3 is TGTGCCAGCAGTTTGAGGGCATTGTCAACCTTAACTTCTGAAGCTTTCTTT. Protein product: CASSLRALSTLTSEAFF.

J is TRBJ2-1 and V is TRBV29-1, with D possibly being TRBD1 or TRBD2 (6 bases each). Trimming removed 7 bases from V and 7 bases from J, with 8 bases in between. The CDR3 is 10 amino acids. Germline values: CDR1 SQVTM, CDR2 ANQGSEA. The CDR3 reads CSGRGNEQFF. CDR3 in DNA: TGCAGCGGGAGGGGGAATGAGCAGTTCTTC.

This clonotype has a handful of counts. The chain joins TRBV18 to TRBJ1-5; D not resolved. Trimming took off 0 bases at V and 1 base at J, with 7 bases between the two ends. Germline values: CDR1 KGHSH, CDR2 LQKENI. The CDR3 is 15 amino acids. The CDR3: CASSPPGPSNQPQHF. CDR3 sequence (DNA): TGTGCCAGCTCACCACCGGGCCCCAGCAATCAGCCCCAGCATTTT.

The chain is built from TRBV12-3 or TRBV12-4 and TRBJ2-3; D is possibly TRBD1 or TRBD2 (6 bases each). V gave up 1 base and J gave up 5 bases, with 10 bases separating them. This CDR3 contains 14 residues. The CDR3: CASSLEGGGDTQYF. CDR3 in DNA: TGTGCCAGCAGTTTAGAGGGGGGTGGAGATACGCAGTATTTT.

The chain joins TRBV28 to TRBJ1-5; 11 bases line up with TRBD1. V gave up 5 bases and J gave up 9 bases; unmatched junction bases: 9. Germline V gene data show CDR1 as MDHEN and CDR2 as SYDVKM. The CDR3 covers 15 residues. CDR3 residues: CASSTPGQGGWPQHF. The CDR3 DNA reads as TGTGCCAGCAGTACCCCGGGACAGGGGGGATGGCCCCAGCATTTT.

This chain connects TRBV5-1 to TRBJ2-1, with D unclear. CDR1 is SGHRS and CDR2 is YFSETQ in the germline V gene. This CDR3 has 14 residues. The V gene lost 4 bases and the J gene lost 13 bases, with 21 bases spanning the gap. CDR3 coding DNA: TGCGCCAGCAGCGTGGGCACATCAGGTTTGGTCCAGTTCTTC. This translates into CASSVGTSGLVQFF. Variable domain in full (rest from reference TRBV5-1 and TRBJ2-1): KAGVTQTPRYLIKTRGQQVTLSCSPISGHRSVSWYQQTPGQGLQFLFEYFSETQRNKGNFPGRFSGRQFSNSRSEMNVSTLELGDSALYLCASSVGTSGLVQFFGPGTRLTVL.

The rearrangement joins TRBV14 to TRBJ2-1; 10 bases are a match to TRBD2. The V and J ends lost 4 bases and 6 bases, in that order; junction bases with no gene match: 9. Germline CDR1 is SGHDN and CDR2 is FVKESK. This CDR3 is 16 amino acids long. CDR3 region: CASSLGLAGVGNEQFF. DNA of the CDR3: TGTGCCAGCAGCCTCGGGCTAGCGGGAGTGGGCAATGAGCAGTTCTTC.

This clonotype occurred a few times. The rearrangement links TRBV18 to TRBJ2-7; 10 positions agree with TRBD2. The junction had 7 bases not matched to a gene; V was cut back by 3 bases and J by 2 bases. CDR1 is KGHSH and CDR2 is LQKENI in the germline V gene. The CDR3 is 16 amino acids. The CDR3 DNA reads TGTGCCAGCTCACCTGGACTAGCGGTGCCGACCTACGAGCAGTACTTC. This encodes CASSPGLAVPTYEQYF.

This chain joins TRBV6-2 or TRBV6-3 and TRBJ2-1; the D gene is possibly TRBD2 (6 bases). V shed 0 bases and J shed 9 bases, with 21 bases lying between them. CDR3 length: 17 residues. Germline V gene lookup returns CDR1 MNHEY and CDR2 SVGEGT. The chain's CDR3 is CASSYSISGERYTEQFF. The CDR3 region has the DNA TGTGCCAGCAGTTACTCGATTTCGGGAGAAAGGTATACTGAGCAGTTCTTC.

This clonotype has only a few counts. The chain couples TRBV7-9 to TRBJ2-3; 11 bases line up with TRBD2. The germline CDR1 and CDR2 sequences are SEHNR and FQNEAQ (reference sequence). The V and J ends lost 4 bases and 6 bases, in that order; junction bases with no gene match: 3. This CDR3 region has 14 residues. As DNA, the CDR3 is TGTGCCAGCAGCTCAAGGACTAGCGGGGATACGCAGTATTTT. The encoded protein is CASSSRTSGDTQYF.

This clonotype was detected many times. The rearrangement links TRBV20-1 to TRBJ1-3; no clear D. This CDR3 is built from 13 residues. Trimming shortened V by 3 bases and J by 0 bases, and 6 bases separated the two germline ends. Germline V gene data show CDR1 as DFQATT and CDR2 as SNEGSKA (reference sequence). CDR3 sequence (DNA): TGCAGTGCTAGTTTCGGCTCTGGAAACACCATATATTTT. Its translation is CSASFGSGNTIYF.

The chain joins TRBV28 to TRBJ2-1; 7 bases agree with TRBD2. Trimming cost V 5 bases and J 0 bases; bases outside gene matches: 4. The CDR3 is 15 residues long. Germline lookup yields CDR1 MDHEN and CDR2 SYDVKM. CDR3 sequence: CASSDLAVSYNEQFF. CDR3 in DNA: TGTGCCAGCAGTGATCTAGCGGTCTCCTACAATGAGCAGTTCTTC.

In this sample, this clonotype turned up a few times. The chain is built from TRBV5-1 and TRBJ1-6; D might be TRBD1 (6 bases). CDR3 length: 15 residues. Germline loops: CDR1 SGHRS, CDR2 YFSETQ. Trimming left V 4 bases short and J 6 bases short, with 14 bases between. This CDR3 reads CASSAQQGRNSPLHF. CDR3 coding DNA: TGCGCCAGCAGCGCCCAACAGGGTCGTAATTCACCCCTCCACTTT.

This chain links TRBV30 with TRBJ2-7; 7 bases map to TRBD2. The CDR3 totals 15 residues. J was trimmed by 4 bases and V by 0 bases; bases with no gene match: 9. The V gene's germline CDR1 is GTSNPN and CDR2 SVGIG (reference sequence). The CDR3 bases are TGTGCCTGGAGTGTTGCGGGAGCGGGCAAATACGAGCAGTACTTC. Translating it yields CAWSVAGAGKYEQYF.

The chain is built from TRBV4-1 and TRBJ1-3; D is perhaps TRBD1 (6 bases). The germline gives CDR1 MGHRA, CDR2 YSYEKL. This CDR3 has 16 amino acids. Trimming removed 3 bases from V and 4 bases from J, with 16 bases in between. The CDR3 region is CASSHQPQGGGNTIYF. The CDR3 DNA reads TGCGCCAGCAGCCATCAGCCACAGGGTGGGGGAAACACCATATATTTT.

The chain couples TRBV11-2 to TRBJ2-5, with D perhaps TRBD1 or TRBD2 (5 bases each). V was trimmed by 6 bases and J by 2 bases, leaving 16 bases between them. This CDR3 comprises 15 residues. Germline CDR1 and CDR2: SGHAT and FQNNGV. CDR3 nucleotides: TGTGCCAGCAGTCCACACGGGACGGCTCAAGAGACCCAGTACTTC. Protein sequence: CASSPHGTAQETQYF.

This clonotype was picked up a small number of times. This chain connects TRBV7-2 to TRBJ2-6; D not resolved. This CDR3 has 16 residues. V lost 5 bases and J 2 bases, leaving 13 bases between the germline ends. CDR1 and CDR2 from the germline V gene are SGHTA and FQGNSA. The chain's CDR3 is CASSPAVVAGANVLTF. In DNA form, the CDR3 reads TGTGCCAGCAGCCCAGCCGTAGTAGCTGGGGCCAACGTCCTGACTTTC. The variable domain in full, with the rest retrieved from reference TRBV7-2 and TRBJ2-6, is GAGVSQSPSNKVTEKGKDVELRCDPISGHTALYWYRQSLGQGLEFLIYFQGNSAPDKSGLPSDRFSAERTGGSVSTLTIQRTQQEDSAVYLCASSPAVVAGANVLTFGAGSRLTVL.

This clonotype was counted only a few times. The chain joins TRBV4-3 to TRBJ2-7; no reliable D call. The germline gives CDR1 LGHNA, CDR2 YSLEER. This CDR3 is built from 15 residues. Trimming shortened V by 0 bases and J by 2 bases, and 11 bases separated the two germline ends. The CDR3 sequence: CASSQDVDPTYEQYF. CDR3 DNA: TGCGCCAGCAGCCAAGATGTAGACCCTACCTACGAGCAGTACTTC.

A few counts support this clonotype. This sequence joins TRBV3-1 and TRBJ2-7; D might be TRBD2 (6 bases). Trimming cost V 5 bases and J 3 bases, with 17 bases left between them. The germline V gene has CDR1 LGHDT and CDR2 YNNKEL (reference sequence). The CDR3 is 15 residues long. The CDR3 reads CASSTRRSGIYEQYF. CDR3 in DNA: TGTGCCAGCAGCACCCGGCGTAGCGGCATCTACGAGCAGTACTTC.

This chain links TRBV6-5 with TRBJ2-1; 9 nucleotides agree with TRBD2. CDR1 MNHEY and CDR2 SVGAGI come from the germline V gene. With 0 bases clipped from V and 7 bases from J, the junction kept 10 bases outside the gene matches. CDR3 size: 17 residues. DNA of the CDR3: TGTGCCAGCAGTTACTCCGCGGGGGGGGGTTTAAGGAATGAGCAGTTCTTC. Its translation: CASSYSAGGGLRNEQFF.

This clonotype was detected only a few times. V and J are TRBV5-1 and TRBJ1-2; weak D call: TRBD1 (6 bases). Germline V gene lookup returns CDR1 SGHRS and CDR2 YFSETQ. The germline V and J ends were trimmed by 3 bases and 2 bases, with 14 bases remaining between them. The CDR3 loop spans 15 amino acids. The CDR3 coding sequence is TGCGCCAGCAGCTCATGGGGGCTGGGAAACTATGGCTACACCTTC. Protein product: CASSSWGLGNYGYTF.

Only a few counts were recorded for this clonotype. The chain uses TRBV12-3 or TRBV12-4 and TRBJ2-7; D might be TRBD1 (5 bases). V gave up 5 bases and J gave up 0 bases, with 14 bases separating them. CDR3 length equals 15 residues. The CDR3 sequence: CASSPDTWSSYEQYF. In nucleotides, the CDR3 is TGTGCCAGCAGTCCGGACACCTGGAGCTCCTACGAGCAGTACTTC.